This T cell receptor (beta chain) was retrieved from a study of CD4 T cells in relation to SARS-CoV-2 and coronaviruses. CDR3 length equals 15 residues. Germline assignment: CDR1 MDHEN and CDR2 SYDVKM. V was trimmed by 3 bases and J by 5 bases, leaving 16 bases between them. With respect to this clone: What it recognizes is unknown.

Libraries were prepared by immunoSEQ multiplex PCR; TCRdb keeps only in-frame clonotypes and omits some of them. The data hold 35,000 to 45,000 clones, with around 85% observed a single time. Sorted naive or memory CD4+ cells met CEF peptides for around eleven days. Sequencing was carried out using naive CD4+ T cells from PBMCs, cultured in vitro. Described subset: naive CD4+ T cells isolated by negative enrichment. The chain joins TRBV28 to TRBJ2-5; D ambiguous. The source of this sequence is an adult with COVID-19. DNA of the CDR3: TGTGCCAGCAGTTTCAGGCAGGCCAATGGCGAGACCCAGTACTTC. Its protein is CASSFRQANGETQYF.